The table lists the clone carrying this T cell receptor (beta chain) with many counts. Regions amplified from RNA transcripts were the TCR beta CDR3 regions. With the HTBI primer set, the TCR CDR3 went through a first round of RT-PCR. One entry per CDR3 protein, called by TCRdb with MiXCR from the multiplex PCR reads. The sample lists some 550,000 distinct CDR3 sequences; about a sixth were seen once. With V trimmed by 8 bases and J by 3 bases, 6 bases remained unmatched. Germline V gene data show CDR1 as SGHVS and CDR2 as FQNEAQ. This CDR3 has 14 residues. This record comes from a study of T cells in Graves' hyperthyroidism and ophthalmopathy.

The rearrangement joins TRBV7-8 to TRBJ1-5; 8 nucleotides align to TRBD1. This receptor was taken from a woman in her thirties or forties with Graves' ophthalmopathy. The sequenced sample consisted of blood. CDR3 coding DNA: TGTGCCAGCGCTGACAGGGGTCACAATCAGCCCCAGCATTTT. It specifies CASADRGHNQPQHF.